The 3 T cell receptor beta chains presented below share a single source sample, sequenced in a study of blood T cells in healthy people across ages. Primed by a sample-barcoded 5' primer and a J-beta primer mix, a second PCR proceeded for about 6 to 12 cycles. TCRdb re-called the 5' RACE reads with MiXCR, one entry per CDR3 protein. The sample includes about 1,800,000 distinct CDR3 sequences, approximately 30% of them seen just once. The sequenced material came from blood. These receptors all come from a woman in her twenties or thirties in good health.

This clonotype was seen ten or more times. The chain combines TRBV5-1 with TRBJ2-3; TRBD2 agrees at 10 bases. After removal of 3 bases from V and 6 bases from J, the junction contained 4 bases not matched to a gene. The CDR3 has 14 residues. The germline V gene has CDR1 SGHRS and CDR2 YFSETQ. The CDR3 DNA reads TGCGCCAGCAGCTCACAGACTAGCGGGGATACGCAGTATTTT. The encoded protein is CASSSQTSGDTQYF.

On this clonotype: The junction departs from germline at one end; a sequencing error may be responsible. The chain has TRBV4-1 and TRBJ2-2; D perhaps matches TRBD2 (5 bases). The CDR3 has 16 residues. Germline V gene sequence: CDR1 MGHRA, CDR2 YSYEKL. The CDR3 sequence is CASSPLGQTNTGERFF. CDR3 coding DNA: TGCGCCAGCAGCCCCCTGGGCCAAACGAACACCGGGGAGCGGTTTTTT.

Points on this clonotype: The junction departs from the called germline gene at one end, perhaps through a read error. CDR3 in amino acids: CSVPPLVGSYNGQFF. For the CDR3, the DNA is TGCAGTGTCCCACCACTGGTCGGCTCCTACAATGGGCAGTTCTTC. V usage is TRBV20-1 and J usage is TRBJ2-1; D gene uncertain. CDR3 size: 15 residues. Germline V lookup: CDR1 DFQATT, CDR2 SNEGSKA (reference sequence).